This T cell receptor beta chain was captured by sequencing in a study of T cell responses to AZD1222 COVID-19 vaccine. Study findings and constraints: Two doses of AZD1222 preceded a rise in Spike-specific TCR breadth and depth. Repertoires were obtained solely post-peak T cell response. Spike regions recognized by vaccine-associated CD4 TCRs spanned the protein, led by 160-218 and 743-854. Most donors were white British, females outnumbered males, and clonal diversity was possibly underestimated.

Clones were sequenced by immunoSEQ multiplex PCR, and TCRdb holds only the in-frame ones, with some missing. The data show 200,000 or so clones, under 95% seen once. As concerns this clone: Its specificity is not known.

The germline gives CDR1 LNHDA, CDR2 SQIVND (reference sequence). V lost 5 bases, J lost 5 bases, and 6 bases lay in between. The CDR3 consists of 11 residues. This specimen consisted of peripheral blood, obtained 28 days after the second AZD1222 dose. This chain connects TRBV19 to TRBJ2-5; D is unresolved. The receptor's source is an adult who received the AZD1222 COVID-19 vaccine. CDR3 region: CASSLGETQYF. The DNA for the CDR3 is TGTGCCAGTAGTTTAGGGGAGACCCAGTACTTC.